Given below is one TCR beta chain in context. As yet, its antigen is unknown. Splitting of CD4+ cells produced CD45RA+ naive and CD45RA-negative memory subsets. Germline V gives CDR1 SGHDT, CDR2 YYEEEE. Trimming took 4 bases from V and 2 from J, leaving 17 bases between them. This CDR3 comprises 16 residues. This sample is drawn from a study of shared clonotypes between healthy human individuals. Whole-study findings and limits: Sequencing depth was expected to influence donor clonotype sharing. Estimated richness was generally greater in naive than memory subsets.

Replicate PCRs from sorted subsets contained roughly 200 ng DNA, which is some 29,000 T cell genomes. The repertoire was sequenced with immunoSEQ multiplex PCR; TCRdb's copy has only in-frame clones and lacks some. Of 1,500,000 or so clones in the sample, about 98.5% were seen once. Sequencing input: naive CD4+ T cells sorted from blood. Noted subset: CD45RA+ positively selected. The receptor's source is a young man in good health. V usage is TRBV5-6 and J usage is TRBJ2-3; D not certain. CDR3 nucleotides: TGTGCCAGCAGCCCGGGTCCATCTTACGCCACAGATACGCAGTATTTT. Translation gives CASSPGPSYATDTQYF.